This TCR beta chain came from a study of identical twins. The study, taken as a whole, reports: Twins shared out-of-frame alpha sequences with excess low generation probability.

The CDR3 loop spans 13 amino acids. V shed 3 bases and J shed 6 bases, with 12 bases lying between them. Germline V gene lookup returns CDR1 LGHDT and CDR2 YNNKEL (reference sequence). One entry per CDR3 protein, called by TCRdb with MiXCR from the 5' RACE reads. The table lists 210,000 or so distinct CDR3 sequences, 15% of them singletons. Remarks on this clonotype: What it recognizes is unknown.

In addition, the sample was reused for a study of T cells expressing NK-cell markers.

The sequence was obtained from a woman under 30 in good health. This chain joins TRBV3-1 and TRBJ2-7; D may match TRBD1 or TRBD2 (5 bases each). Material: CD8+ T cells sorted from blood. The CDR3 DNA sequence: TGTGCCAGCAGCCAGCTGCAGGGAGCCGAGCAGTACTTC. Translation: CASSQLQGAEQYF.